What follows are 21 T cell receptor beta chains derived from one specimen sequenced in a study of beta chain features in type 1 diabetes. Every bit of the isolated RNA underwent reverse transcription, so sequencing read expressed TCRB transcripts. TCRdb keeps only in-frame clones here, not all; method: immunoSEQ multiplex PCR. Of under 850,000 clones listed, around an eighth were seen once; the top ten hold less than 0.025%. These TCRs' antigens remain unknown. General study results and limits: Shortening that was moderate but significant affected the TCRB CDR3s of Type 1 diabetes patients in all four CD4+ subsets.

The sample comprised naive CD4+ T cells from blood. The receptors here all came from a man between 18 and 35 years old with type 1 diabetes.

J is TRBJ2-5 and V is TRBV5-1, with D uncertain. This CDR3 region has 12 residues. V lost 5 bases, J lost 5 bases, and 10 bases lay in between. Germline loops: CDR1 SGHRS, CDR2 YFSETQ. CDR3 loop: CASSREEETQYF. The CDR3 bases are TGCGCCAGCAGTAGGGAAGAGGAGACCCAGTACTTC. Full variable domain (rest looked up from reference TRBV5-1 and TRBJ2-5): KAGVTQTPRYLIKTRGQQVTLSCSPISGHRSVSWYQQTPGQGLQFLFEYFSETQRNKGNFPGRFSGRQFSNSRSEMNVSTLELGDSALYLCASSREEETQYFGPGTRLLVL.

The chain uses TRBV7-2 and TRBJ1-2; a possible D gene is TRBD1 (6 bases). Trimming left V 1 base short and J 4 bases short, with 7 bases between. The CDR3 loop spans 13 amino acids. The V gene's germline CDR1 is SGHTA and CDR2 FQGNSA. The CDR3 DNA is TGTGCCAGCAGCTTAGAGGGGGTCTATGGCTACACCTTC. It yields the protein CASSLEGVYGYTF.

The chain uses TRBV5-5 and TRBJ2-3; no firm D call. Germline CDR1 SGHKS, CDR2 YYEKEE (reference sequence). This CDR3 has 15 amino acids. V was pared by 5 bases and J by 0 bases, with 13 bases between. The DNA of the CDR3 is TGTGCCAGCAGACAGATACGTACTAGCACAGATACGCAGTATTTT. Translated, it gives CASRQIRTSTDTQYF.

Worth noting for this clone: Different DNA sequences within this sample yield the same CDR3. This chain links TRBV10-3 with TRBJ2-5; 8 bases are shared with TRBD2. CDR3 length: 13 residues. Germline V gene lookup returns CDR1 ENHRY and CDR2 SYGVKD. V lost 3 bases and J lost 5; bases outside the gene matches: 2. The CDR3 reads CAISDGGGETQYF. In nucleotides, the CDR3 is TGTGCCATCAGTGACGGCGGGGGGGAGACCCAGTACTTC.

In its sample, this clone was seen a few times. V is TRBV30 and J is TRBJ1-2; D uncertain. The CDR3 runs 14 residues. The germline CDR1 and CDR2 sequences are GTSNPN and SVGIG (reference sequence). Trimming left V 2 bases short and J 0 bases short, with 10 bases between. DNA of the CDR3: TGTGCCTGGAGTAAGGTGACGGCTAACTATGGCTACACCTTC. It yields the protein CAWSKVTANYGYTF.

The chain has TRBV4-2 and TRBJ1-5; 9 bases line up with TRBD1. The germline V gene encodes CDR1 LGHNA and CDR2 YNFKEQ. CDR3 length: 15 residues. V trimming: 3 bases; J trimming: 5 bases; junction bases outside the gene matches: 5. In DNA form, the CDR3 reads TGTGCCAGCAGCCAGGGGGACAGGGTCGATCAGCCCCAGCATTTT. Protein sequence: CASSQGDRVDQPQHF.

This clone has a handful of counts. J is TRBJ2-7 and V is TRBV19; TRBD2 is a possible D gene (6 bases). CDR3 length equals 12 residues. Germline loops: CDR1 LNHDA, CDR2 SQIVND (reference sequence). Deletions cut 7 bases from V and 2 bases from J, with 9 bases between. The CDR3 DNA is TGTGCCAGTACCGGGGGTACCTACGAGCAGTACTTC. Residues: CASTGGTYEQYF.

The rearrangement joins TRBV30 to TRBJ1-1, with D possibly being TRBD1 (5 bases). V was trimmed by 2 bases and J by 10 bases, leaving 17 bases between them. The CDR3 loop spans 13 amino acids. The germline gives CDR1 GTSNPN, CDR2 SVGIG (reference sequence). The CDR3 spells CAWSFLGTTRAFF. Written as DNA, the CDR3 is TGTGCCTGGAGTTTCCTAGGGACCACTCGAGCTTTCTTT.

With respect to this clone: Distinct nucleotide sequences in the sample also encode this CDR3. This chain uses TRBV30 with TRBJ2-7; D is perhaps TRBD2 (6 bases). This CDR3 has 14 residues. Germline CDR1 is GTSNPN and CDR2 is SVGIG (reference sequence). V lost 0 bases, J lost 2 bases, and 11 bases lay in between. The CDR3 sequence is CAWSVQGGTYEQYF. The CDR3 coding sequence is TGTGCCTGGAGTGTACAAGGCGGGACCTACGAGCAGTACTTC.

CDR3 DNA: TGCAGTGCTGGGGATCTCCGCGGGCAGTTCTTC. Protein: CSAGDLRGQFF. This chain connects TRBV20-1 to TRBJ2-1; D is uncertain. This CDR3 is 11 amino acids long. The germline V gene encodes CDR1 DFQATT and CDR2 SNEGSKA (reference sequence). Trimming cost V 5 bases and J 12 bases, with 14 bases left between them.

In its sample, this clone was seen a few times. V and J are TRBV15 and TRBJ2-6, with TRBD2 identical over 7 bases. Germline-derived CDR1 and CDR2 are LNHNV and YYDKDF (reference sequence). The CDR3 contains 15 residues. V lost 9 bases to trimming and J lost 1 base; unmatched junction nucleotides: 6. The CDR3 spells CATGRDLSGANVLTF. The CDR3 nucleotides are TGTGCCACTGGGAGGGATCTGTCTGGGGCCAACGTCCTGACTTTC.

This clone was seen only a few times. The V gene is TRBV13, the J gene TRBJ1-1; D unresolved. The CDR3 is 12 residues long. V was cut by 1 base and J by 5 bases, with 5 bases left in between. Per the germline V gene, CDR1 is PRHDT and CDR2 is FYEKMQ (reference sequence). As DNA, the CDR3 is TGTGCCAGCAGCTTAGAAGGGACTGAAGCTTTCTTT. Translating it yields CASSLEGTEAFF.

This clone has more than one count but fewer than ten. The rearrangement joins TRBV9 to TRBJ2-3, with 7 bases that match TRBD2. Germline CDR1 is SGDLS and CDR2 is YYNGEE. The CDR3 consists of 16 residues. V lost 4 bases to trimming and J lost 1 base; unmatched junction nucleotides: 9. The chain's CDR3 is CASSRASGTRTDTQYF. The CDR3 DNA is TGTGCCAGCAGCCGCGCTAGCGGAACACGCACAGATACGCAGTATTTT.

V usage is TRBV30 and J usage is TRBJ2-1, with a tentative D call TRBD1 (6 bases). The CDR3 extends over 12 amino acids. V dropped 2 bases and J dropped 9 bases, with 11 bases sitting between them. Germline V gives CDR1 GTSNPN, CDR2 SVGIG (reference sequence). CDR3 sequence (DNA): TGTGCCTGGAGTAAACAGGGAATTGAGCAGTTCTTC. This sequence encodes CAWSKQGIEQFF.

The chain has TRBV19 and TRBJ1-1, with D unresolved. Per the germline V gene, CDR1 is LNHDA and CDR2 is SQIVND (reference sequence). The CDR3 is made up of 13 amino acids. The V gene lost 5 bases and the J gene lost 3 bases, with 10 bases spanning the gap. In nucleotides, the CDR3 is TGTGCCAGTAGTGTAAGGACTTACACTGAAGCTTTCTTT. This codes for CASSVRTYTEAFF. Together with reference TRBV19 and TRBJ1-1, the CDR3 gives the full variable domain: DGGITQSPKYLFRKEGQNVTLSCEQNLNHDAMYWYRQDPGQGLRLIYYSQIVNDFQKGDIAEGYSVSREKKESFPLTVTSAQKNPTAFYLCASSVRTYTEAFFGQGTRLTVV.

The V call is TRBV2, the J call TRBJ2-3; D unresolved. The CDR3 contains 16 residues. Germline V gives CDR1 SNHLY, CDR2 FYNNEI. The V and J ends lost 6 bases and 0 bases respectively, with 16 bases between them. CDR3 sequence (DNA): TGTGCCAGCAGGAACCCGGTGGGGATTAGCACAGATACGCAGTATTTT. Translation gives CASRNPVGISTDTQYF.

In its sample, this clone was seen a few times. The gene calls are TRBV19 and TRBJ2-5; D may match TRBD1 or TRBD2 (5 bases each). V was shortened by 1 base and J by 3 bases, with 9 bases between the two germline ends. Germline values: CDR1 LNHDA, CDR2 SQIVND (reference sequence). This CDR3 comprises 14 residues. CDR3 sequence: CASSIAGTEETQYF. DNA of the CDR3: TGTGCCAGTAGTATAGCGGGGACCGAAGAGACCCAGTACTTC.

This clone was recorded a few times. The chain carries TRBV19 and TRBJ2-1; 15 bases match TRBD2. Trimming cost V 0 bases and J 0 bases; bases outside gene matches: 0. The CDR3 runs 18 residues. Germline assignment: CDR1 LNHDA and CDR2 SQIVND (reference sequence). The CDR3 here is CASSIEGLAGGSYNEQFF. CDR3 DNA: TGTGCCAGTAGTATAGAGGGACTAGCGGGGGGCTCCTACAATGAGCAGTTCTTC.

This chain connects TRBV27 to TRBJ1-2; TRBD1 matches at 7 bases. Trimming took 5 bases from V and 7 from J; bases not matched to a gene: 4. The CDR3 loop spans 12 amino acids. Germline CDR1 and CDR2: MNHEY and SMNVEV (reference sequence). CDR3 bases: TGTGCCAGCAGTCGACAGGGTAGTGGCTACACCTTC. Translated: CASSRQGSGYTF.

Comment on this clone: The same CDR3 arises from other DNA sequences in this sample as well. V usage is TRBV15 and J usage is TRBJ1-5; no reliable D call. Germline V CDR1 and CDR2: LNHNV, YYDKDF (reference sequence). Deletions cut 0 bases from V and 4 bases from J, with 4 bases between. The CDR3 runs to 13 residues. The DNA of the CDR3 is TGTGCCACCAGCAGAGATGGTAATCAGCCCCAGCATTTT. Protein sequence: CATSRDGNQPQHF. Filled out from reference TRBV15 and TRBJ1-5, the complete variable domain reads DAMVIQNPRYQVTQFGKPVTLSCSQTLNHNVMYWYQQKSSQAPKLLFHYYDKDFNNEADTPDNFQSRRPNTSFCFLDIRSPGLGDTAMYLCATSRDGNQPQHFGDGTRLSIL.

This clone was observed a few times. The identical CDR3 is also encoded by other nucleotide sequences in the sample. The rearrangement uses TRBV30 and TRBJ2-7; D tentatively reads TRBD1 or TRBD2 (5 bases each). The CDR3 loop spans 14 amino acids. Germline CDR1 is GTSNPN and CDR2 is SVGIG (reference sequence). Trimming cost V 1 base and J 4 bases, with 14 bases left between them. DNA for the CDR3: TGTGCCTGGAGTGGTGGGGACCCCCTTTACGAGCAGTACTTC. It is translated as CAWSGGDPLYEQYF. The full variable domain, its missing parts supplied by reference TRBV30 and TRBJ2-7, is SQTIHQWPATLVQPVGSPLSLECTVEGTSNPNLYWYRQAAGRGLQLLFYSVGIGQISSEVPQNLSASRPQDRQFILSSKKLLLSDSGFYLCAWSGGDPLYEQYFGPGTRLTVT.